This TCR beta chain comes out of a study of CD8 T cells in Susac syndrome. Purification of the CD8+ and CD4+ T cells relied on negative isolation, and TEMRA cells underwent FACS enrichment. The CDR3 runs 15 residues. Germline CDR1 is SGHTA and CDR2 is FQGNSA. Trimming shortened V by 5 bases and J by 1 base, and 13 bases separated the two germline ends. Random hexamers were used to reverse transcribe roughly 0.45 to 1 ug of RNA. The CDR3 of TCR beta was amplified by immunoSEQ multiplex PCR across 54 Vbeta and 13 Jbeta. TCRdb processed the immunoSEQ multiplex PCR reads anew with MiXCR; each CDR3 protein has one entry. The sample contains 150,000 to 200,000 distinct CDR3 sequences, 90% to 95% of which appear only once. This clonotype was recorded a few times.

The gene calls are TRBV7-2 and TRBJ2-3; perhaps TRBD2 as D (6 bases). Sequenced material: CD4+ T cells from PBMCs. This clonotype was sampled from a human donor in good health. The CDR3: CASSPGTLRTDTQYF. The CDR3, as DNA: TGTGCCAGCAGCCCCGGGACTTTACGCACAGATACGCAGTATTTT.